The rows below give T cell receptor beta chains drawn from one sample of a study of blood T cell repertoires in COVID-19. TCRdb keeps only in-frame clones here, not all; method: immunoSEQ multiplex PCR. The repertoire has 39,000 or so clones, 81% of them found once; the top ten carry over 30%. Specimen: peripheral blood. The receptors were sampled from a man aged 40-50 years with active or convalescent COVID-19. Both conserved end residues are part of each CDR3. The order of the fields is D gene, clone size, J gene, V gene, CDR3 protein, CDR3 DNA. D genes are given only for firm matches. The listing skips clone size in some rows; elsewhere it reads once, few, many or a size class.

>TRBD1|few|TRBJ1-6|TRBV9
CASSPWDRGDSPLHF
TGTGCCAGCAGCCCCTGGGACAGGGGGGATTCACCCCTCCACTTT
>TRBD2|-|TRBJ2-1|TRBV5-4
CASSFTSGGWNEQFF
TGTGCCAGCAGCTTCACTAGCGGGGGGTGGAATGAGCAGTTCTTC
>-|-|TRBJ1-5|TRBV4-3
CASSRNRGNSNQPQHF
TGCGCCAGCAGCCGGAATCGGGGGAATAGCAATCAGCCCCAGCATTTT
>-|-|TRBJ2-5|TRBV10-3
CAISVAAEETQYF
TGTGCCATCAGTGTAGCGGCAGAAGAGACCCAGTACTTC
>-|-|TRBJ1-2|TRBV30
CAWSLTETYGYTF
TGTGCCTGGAGCCTAACAGAGACCTATGGCTACACCTTC
>-|once|TRBJ1-1|TRBV10-3
CAIGLAGNTEAFF
TGTGCCATCGGGTTAGCCGGTAACACTGAAGCTTTCTTT
>TRBD1|once|TRBJ1-2|TRBV4-2
CASSLDRGHGYTF
TGTGCCAGCAGCCTGGACAGGGGGCATGGCTACACCTTC
>-|-|TRBJ2-3|TRBV6-5
CASSYSGRSTDTQYF
TGTGCCAGCAGTTACTCGGGCCGAAGCACAGATACGCAGTATTTT
>-|-|TRBJ1-2|TRBV29-1
CSVAGRGYTF
TGCAGCGTTGCTGGCCGTGGCTACACCTTC
>TRBD1|-|TRBJ1-2|TRBV11-2
CASSLHSTGGGYGYTF
TGTGCCAGCAGCCTTCATTCGACAGGGGGCGGCTATGGCTACACCTTC
>TRBD1|-|TRBJ2-7|TRBV24-1
CATSDYRGEQYF
TGTGCCACCAGTGACTACAGGGGAGAGCAGTACTTC
>-|-|TRBJ2-7|TRBV11-2
CASSPPDRTGNTYEQYF
TGTGCCAGCAGCCCCCCCGATCGTACAGGGAATACCTACGAGCAGTACTTC
>-|-|TRBJ1-1|TRBV28
CASSGPGGTLRSRAFF
TGTGCCAGCAGTGGGCCGGGGGGCACGTTACGGTCAAGAGCTTTCTTT
>-|-|TRBJ1-5|TRBV19
CASRVPSSNQPQHF
TGTGCCAGTAGGGTCCCAAGCAGCAATCAGCCCCAGCATTTT
>TRBD1|-|TRBJ2-1|TRBV29-1
CSVESGQGSYNEQFF
TGCAGCGTTGAGTCGGGACAGGGTTCCTACAATGAGCAGTTCTTC
>TRBD1|-|TRBJ1-2|TRBV2
CAIGTGRGYGYTF
TGTGCCATCGGGACAGGCAGAGGATATGGCTACACCTTC
>-|once|TRBJ2-3|TRBV6-5
CASRSASGGTDTQYF
TGTGCCAGCAGGTCCGCCTCGGGGGGCACAGATACGCAGTATTTT
>TRBD1|-|TRBJ1-1|TRBV11-2
CASSLQTGTVNTEAFF
TGTGCCAGCAGCTTACAAACCGGGACAGTGAACACTGAAGCTTTCTTT
>-|-|TRBJ2-5|TRBV11-2
CASSLVGSQGETQYF
TGTGCCAGCAGCTTAGTGGGGTCCCAGGGAGAGACCCAGTACTTC
>TRBD2|-|TRBJ2-1|TRBV29-1
CSVEDPAGGRINEQFF
TGCAGCGTTGAAGACCCAGCGGGGGGGCGTATAAATGAGCAGTTCTTC
>TRBD2|-|TRBJ2-3|TRBV5-4
CASSSSGRAGGDTQYF
TGTGCCAGCAGCTCCAGCGGGAGGGCCGGGGGAGATACGCAGTATTTT
>TRBD1|-|TRBJ1-5|TRBV6-1
CASSEQGGKRQPQHF
TGTGCCAGCAGTGAACAGGGGGGTAAGCGTCAGCCCCAGCATTTT
>-|-|TRBJ2-5|TRBV2
CASREDIKTQYF
TGTGCCAGCAGAGAGGATATTAAGACCCAGTACTTC
>-|-|TRBJ1-1|TRBV7-9
CASSFLGAEAFF
TGTGCCAGCAGCTTTCTTGGGGCCGAAGCTTTCTTT
>-|few|TRBJ2-2|TRBV5-6
CASSFSMTGELFF
TGTGCCAGCAGCTTTAGTATGACCGGGGAGCTGTTTTTT
>TRBD1|-|TRBJ2-1|TRBV19
CASRLQGAGNEQFF
TGTGCCAGTAGATTACAGGGGGCTGGAAATGAGCAGTTCTTC